Listed here are 16 T cell receptor beta chains from one sample, sequenced in a study of blood T cell repertoires in COVID-19. Method: immunoSEQ multiplex PCR; TCRdb's copy keeps in-frame clones and lacks some. The table has some 140,000 clones, 65% to 90% seen once; the top ten hold 12%. Sequencing was performed on peripheral blood. These TCRs come from a woman in her sixties or seventies with COVID-19, enrolled during active disease.

The chain carries TRBV9 and TRBJ2-1; either TRBD1 or TRBD2 may supply D (6 bases each). Trimming took 4 bases from V and 8 from J, leaving 19 bases between them. Germline V gene data show CDR1 as SGDLS and CDR2 as YYNGEE. The CDR3 sequence is 15 residues long. The CDR3 bases are TGTGCCAGCAGCCTAGGGGGGCAGGGTAGGGATGAGCAGTTCTTC. This encodes CASSLGGQGRDEQFF.

The chain recombines TRBV7-2 with TRBJ1-1; no clear D. The length of the CDR3 is 12 residues. The V end was cut by 5 bases, the J end by 2 bases, with 6 bases between. Germline V gives CDR1 SGHTA, CDR2 FQGNSA. In DNA form, the CDR3 reads TGTGCCAGCAGCCCGTTTAACACTGAAGCTTTCTTT. Its protein is CASSPFNTEAFF.

The gene calls are TRBV25-1 and TRBJ1-1, with TRBD1 identical over 12 bases. The CDR3 totals 17 residues. Germline V gives CDR1 MGHDK, CDR2 SYGVNS. V shed 7 bases and J 5 bases; nucleotides not matched to a gene: 14. The CDR3 spells CASKPEPGQGAHTEAFF. Here the CDR3 DNA reads TGTGCCAGCAAGCCTGAACCGGGACAGGGGGCGCATACTGAAGCTTTCTTT.

The rearrangement links TRBV19 to TRBJ1-2, with a weak D call TRBD1 (6 bases). The V and J ends lost 8 bases and 4 bases respectively, with 17 bases between them. The germline V gene has CDR1 LNHDA and CDR2 SQIVND (reference sequence). The CDR3 runs to 14 residues. CDR3 DNA sequence: TGTGCCAGTTCCCCAAAGGGGGTACTCTATGGCTACACCTTC. Translating it yields CASSPKGVLYGYTF. Full variable domain (missing parts from reference TRBV19 and TRBJ1-2): DGGITQSPKYLFRKEGQNVTLSCEQNLNHDAMYWYRQDPGQGLRLIYYSQIVNDFQKGDIAEGYSVSREKKESFPLTVTSAQKNPTAFYLCASSPKGVLYGYTFGSGTRLTVV.

There are a few counts of this clone. The chain is built from TRBV7-6 and TRBJ1-1; 7 bases match TRBD1. Trimming cost V 4 bases and J 7 bases; bases outside gene matches: 6. Germline V lookup: CDR1 SGHVS, CDR2 FNYEAQ. This CDR3 is 13 amino acids long. CDR3 protein: CASSSSTGREAFF. As DNA, the CDR3 is TGTGCCAGCAGCTCGTCGACAGGGCGTGAAGCTTTCTTT.

This clone has just one count. The CDR3 loop is CASSVATAATEAFF. The DNA for the CDR3 is TGTGCCAGCAGCGTAGCCACAGCTGCCACTGAAGCTTTCTTT. The chain joins TRBV9 to TRBJ1-1; D not resolved. The ends were cut back, 0 bases at V and 4 bases at J, with 10 bases in the middle. CDR1 and CDR2 from the germline V gene are SGDLS and YYNGEE. The CDR3 is 14 residues long.

The table lists this clone with a count of one. Written as DNA, the CDR3 is TGTGCCAGCAGCCTCCCACATAGCAATCAGCCCCAGCATTTT. This translates into CASSLPHSNQPQHF. The chain has TRBV7-2 and TRBJ1-5; D is uncertain. Germline V lookup: CDR1 SGHTA, CDR2 FQGNSA. The CDR3 contains 14 residues. The V and J ends lost 5 bases and 0 bases respectively, with 8 bases between them.

This rearrangement joins TRBV7-2 to TRBJ1-3; no clear D gene. The CDR3 length is 14 residues. The V and J ends lost 3 bases and 1 base respectively, with 7 bases between them. Per the germline V gene, CDR1 is SGHTA and CDR2 is FQGNSA. CDR3: CASSLGNSGNTIYF. The CDR3 coding sequence is TGTGCCAGCAGCTTGGGCAATTCTGGAAACACCATATATTTT.

This chain joins TRBV7-8 and TRBJ1-1, with D unclear. Germline CDR1 and CDR2: SGHVS and FQNEAQ. This CDR3 region has 13 residues. The V end lost 0 bases, the J end lost 5 bases, and 7 bases lay between the germline ends. In DNA, the CDR3 is TGTGCCAGCAGCTTAGCTCCGAGGACTGAAGCTTTCTTT. This codes for CASSLAPRTEAFF.

The V gene is TRBV9, the J gene TRBJ2-1; possible D gene TRBD2, 6 bases. Germline assignment: CDR1 SGDLS and CDR2 YYNGEE. V lost 3 bases to trimming and J lost 9 bases, with 7 bases between them. The CDR3 runs to 11 residues. CDR3: CASSGGVEQFF. In nucleotides, the CDR3 is TGTGCCAGCAGCGGGGGGGTTGAGCAGTTCTTC.

The chain is built from TRBV19 and TRBJ1-2; perhaps TRBD1 as D (5 bases). V was cut by 5 bases and J by 4 bases, with 11 bases left in between. Germline V lookup: CDR1 LNHDA, CDR2 SQIVND (reference sequence). The CDR3 totals 13 residues. The CDR3 spells CASSWGGVYGYTF. The CDR3 DNA sequence: TGTGCCAGTAGTTGGGGCGGGGTCTATGGCTACACCTTC.

This sequence joins TRBV14 and TRBJ1-2, with D unresolved. The CDR3 is 15 amino acids. The germline V gene has CDR1 SGHDN and CDR2 FVKESK. Trimming removed 2 bases from V and 7 bases from J, with 17 bases in between. The CDR3 region is CASSQSLTEYAGYTF. For the CDR3, the DNA is TGTGCCAGCAGCCAATCCCTAACGGAGTATGCTGGCTACACCTTC.

This chain joins TRBV10-3 and TRBJ2-5; the D is unclear. The V end was cut by 3 bases, the J end by 4 bases, with 9 bases between. The CDR3 covers 13 residues. In germline, CDR1 is ENHRY, CDR2 SYGVKD. The CDR3 loop is CAISERSGETQYF. CDR3 nucleotides: TGTGCCATCAGTGAAAGGAGTGGAGAGACCCAGTACTTC.

A remark on this clone: This CDR3 is also generated by other DNA sequences in the sample. The V and J genes are TRBV29-1 and TRBJ1-5; no clear D gene. From germline, CDR1 is SQVTM and CDR2 ANQGSEA. This CDR3 is 12 amino acids long. V lost 4 bases to trimming and J lost 2 bases, with 6 bases between them. Written as DNA, the CDR3 is TGCAGCGTTGGCGGGGGCAATCAGCCCCAGCATTTT. Its translation: CSVGGGNQPQHF.

This chain links TRBV27 with TRBJ1-2, with D possibly TRBD1 on 6 matching bases. Deletions cut 6 bases from V and 6 bases from J, with 17 bases between. Germline CDR1 reads MNHEY; CDR2 reads SMNVEV (reference sequence). This CDR3 has 14 residues. CDR3 residues: CASRGRGNSHGYTF. The CDR3, as DNA: TGTGCCAGCAGGGGAAGGGGGAATTCGCATGGCTACACCTTC.

The chain's CDR3 is CASRGGPTVGSNQPQHF. DNA for the CDR3: TGTGCCAGCAGGGGGGGACCCACGGTAGGTAGCAATCAGCCCCAGCATTTT. This chain connects TRBV2 to TRBJ1-5; tentatively, D is TRBD1 (5 bases). The CDR3 consists of 17 residues. The germline gives CDR1 SNHLY, CDR2 FYNNEI. The ends were cut back, 6 bases at V and 0 bases at J, with 18 bases in the middle.